This is a list of T cell receptor beta chains from one sample in a study of T cells after somatic rescue of genetic block. Sequencing was performed with immunoSEQ multiplex PCR; in TCRdb, only in-frame clones are kept and a portion is missing. This table holds 70,000 or so clones, about 91% found once. The sample was peripheral blood mononuclear cells (PBMCs). These receptors all stem from a man between 35 and 55 years old. The CDR3 runs from the conserved cysteine through the conserved F or W. The order of the fields is J gene, V gene, CDR3 protein.

TRBJ1-5,TRBV30,CAWSGGQANQPQHF
TRBJ2-1,TRBV12-2,CASRLAVAGEGNEQFF
TRBJ2-7,TRBV6-1,CASSEALGAIHEQYF
TRBJ1-6,TRBV19,CASSVGDSYNSPLHF
TRBJ1-2,TRBV5-1,CASSLVSDYGYTF
TRBJ1-2,TRBV5-6,CASIPRGTGDLYGYTF
TRBJ1-2,TRBV5-4,CASSLGAGQNYGYTF
TRBJ2-5,TRBV5-4,CASSPGTGGGETQYF
TRBJ2-7,TRBV7-8,CASSLSGYEQYF
TRBJ1-5,TRBV10-1,CASSERGGSSNQPQHF
TRBJ1-2,TRBV6-5,CASTQGGYGYTF
TRBJ2-7,TRBV10-2,CASSGAGGYEQYF
TRBJ2-7,TRBV5-1,CASSPPGQAPYEQYF
TRBJ2-2,TRBV7-2,CASSLRQVAGELFF
TRBJ2-4,TRBV6-1,CASSESLVAKNIQYF
TRBJ1-3,TRBV5-4,CASSPSGGQLGNTIYF
TRBJ2-1,TRBV19,CASSDRGGINEQFF
TRBJ2-7,TRBV2,CASTNRDRGSYEQYF
TRBJ2-2,TRBV7-6,CASSFPPGELFF
TRBJ1-1,TRBV10-3,CAISDPGRMNTEAFF
TRBJ2-3,TRBV4-3,CASSHGGQRTDTQYF
TRBJ2-6,TRBV19,CASSISPSGANVLTF
TRBJ1-2,TRBV6-1,CASSGGTAYGYTF
TRBJ1-5,TRBV28,CASNNPREAQHF
TRBJ2-1,TRBV27,CASSVYNEQFF
.,TRBV27,CASSPEQGGSYEQYF
TRBJ2-2,TRBV5-1,CASSLAGAQTGELFF
TRBJ2-1,TRBV9,CASSEHGSYNEQFF
TRBJ2-2,TRBV7-9,CASTHRAGGNTGELFF
TRBJ2-5,TRBV11-2,CASSPPSVSETQYF
TRBJ1-1,TRBV28,CASSLGNTEAFF
TRBJ2-7,TRBV6-5,CASSYSSGGSYEQYF
TRBJ1-6,TRBV7-2,CASSLQNSPLHF
TRBJ2-1,TRBV9,CASSGEFSEQFF
TRBJ2-7,TRBV4-1,CASSQHSNTYEQYF
TRBJ1-2,TRBV27,CASSLSWTGVSGYTF
TRBJ2-7,TRBV6-6,CASSYSKGGAYEQYF
TRBJ2-7,TRBV5-1,CASSVGLARYEQYF
TRBJ1-4,TRBV2,CASSDSWTLKNEKLFF
TRBJ1-2,TRBV7-2,CASSQQANPLYGYTF
TRBJ2-7,TRBV27,CASSYQIVGYEQYF
TRBJ1-5,TRBV2,CASSRGVKPQHF